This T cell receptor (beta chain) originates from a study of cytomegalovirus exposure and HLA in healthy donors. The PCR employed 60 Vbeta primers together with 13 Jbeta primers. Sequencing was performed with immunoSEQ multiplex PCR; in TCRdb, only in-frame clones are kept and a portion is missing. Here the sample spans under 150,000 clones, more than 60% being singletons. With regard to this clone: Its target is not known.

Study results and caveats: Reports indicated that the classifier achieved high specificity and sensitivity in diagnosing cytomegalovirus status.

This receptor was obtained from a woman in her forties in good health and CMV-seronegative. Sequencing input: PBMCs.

The CDR3 sequence is CASSTGLLANTGELFF. DNA of the CDR3: TGTGCCAGTAGCACGGGACTATTAGCGAACACCGGGGAGCTGTTTTTT. The rearrangement uses TRBV19 and TRBJ2-2; 7 nucleotides line up with TRBD2. The CDR3 is made up of 16 amino acids. Germline V CDR1 and CDR2: LNHDA, SQIVND (reference sequence). V gave up 6 bases and J gave up 0 bases; unmatched junction bases: 7.